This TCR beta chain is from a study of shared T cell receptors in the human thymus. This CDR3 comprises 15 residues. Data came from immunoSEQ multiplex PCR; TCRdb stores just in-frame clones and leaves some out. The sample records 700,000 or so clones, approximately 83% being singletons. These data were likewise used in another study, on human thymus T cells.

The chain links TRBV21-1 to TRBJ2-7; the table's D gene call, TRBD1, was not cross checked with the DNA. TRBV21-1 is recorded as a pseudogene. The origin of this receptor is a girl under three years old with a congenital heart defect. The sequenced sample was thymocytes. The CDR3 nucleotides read TGTGCCAGCAGCAATTGGGGACAGGGGGTCCACGAGCAGTACTTC. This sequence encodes CASSNWGQGVHEQYF.